Included here is one T cell receptor (beta chain) sequence, with context. Its target is unknown. The source of the sample is a study of T cell repertoires in cytomegalovirus infection. The V and J ends lost 7 bases and 4 bases respectively, with 7 bases between them. The CDR3 length is 12 residues. Looked up from germline, CDR1 is SEHNR and CDR2 is FQNEAQ (reference sequence). TCRdb reprocessed the reads with MiXCR, giving one entry per CDR3 protein. This sample carries under 300,000 distinct CDR3 sequences, over 15% of them seen once, and the ten largest clones take approximately 44%. Notes on the study in general: Summed public TCR beta family frequency identified CMV carriers bearing the relevant HLA.

The sample taken for sequencing was CD8+ T cells from PBMCs. This chain links TRBV7-9 with TRBJ2-2; D is ambiguous. This clonotype was obtained from a human donor in good health (CMV status not recorded). Some clones in this sample may be carry-over from other donors' samples. CDR3 in amino acids: CASTHSTGELFF. CDR3 DNA sequence: TGTGCCAGCACACACTCCACCGGGGAGCTGTTTTTT. Full variable domain (remainder filled in from reference TRBV7-9 and TRBJ2-2): DTGVSQNPRHKITKRGQNVTFRCDPISEHNRLYWYRQTLGQGPEFLTYFQNEAQLEKSRLLSDRFSAERPKGSFSTLEIQRTEQGDSAMYLCASTHSTGELFFGEGSRLTVL.